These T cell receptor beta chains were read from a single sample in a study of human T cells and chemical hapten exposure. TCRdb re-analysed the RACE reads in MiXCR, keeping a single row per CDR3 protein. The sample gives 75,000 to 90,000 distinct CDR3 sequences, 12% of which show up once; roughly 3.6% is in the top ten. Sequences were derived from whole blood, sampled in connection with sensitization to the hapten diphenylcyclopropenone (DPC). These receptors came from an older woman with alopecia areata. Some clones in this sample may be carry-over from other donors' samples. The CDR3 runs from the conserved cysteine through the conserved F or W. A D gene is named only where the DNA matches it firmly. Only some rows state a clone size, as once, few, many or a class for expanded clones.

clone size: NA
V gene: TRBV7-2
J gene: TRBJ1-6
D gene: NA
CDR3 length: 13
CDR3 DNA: TGTGCCAGCAGTCTACAGGGTAATTCACCCCTCCACTTT
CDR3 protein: CASSLQGNSPLHF

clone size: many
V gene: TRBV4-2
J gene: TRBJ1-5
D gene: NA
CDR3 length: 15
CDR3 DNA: TGTGCCAGCAGCCAAGATCCAGGAATTGGTCAGCCCCAGCATTTT
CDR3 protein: CASSQDPGIGQPQHF

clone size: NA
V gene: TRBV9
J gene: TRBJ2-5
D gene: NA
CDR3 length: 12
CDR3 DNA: TGTGCCAGCAGCGTATCAGGAGAGACCCAGTACTTC
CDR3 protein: CASSVSGETQYF

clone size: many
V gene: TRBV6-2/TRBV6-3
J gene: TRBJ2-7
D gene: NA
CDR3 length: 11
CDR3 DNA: TGTGCCACCAGCCAGGGGAGCGAGCAGTACTTC
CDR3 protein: CATSQGSEQYF

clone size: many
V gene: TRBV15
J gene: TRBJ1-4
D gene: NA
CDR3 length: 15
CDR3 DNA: TGTGCCACCAGCAGTGGTTATGTAGCCAATGAAAAACTGTTTTTT
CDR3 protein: CATSSGYVANEKLFF

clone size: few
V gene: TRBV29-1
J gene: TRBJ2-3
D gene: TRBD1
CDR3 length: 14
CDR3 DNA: TGCAGCGTCCGCGGGACAGGGAGGGGAGATACGCAGTATTTT
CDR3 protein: CSVRGTGRGDTQYF

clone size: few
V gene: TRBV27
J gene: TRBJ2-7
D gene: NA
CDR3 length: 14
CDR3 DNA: TGTGCCAGCAGTTTTCAGGGAGGTTTGAGCGAGCAGTACTTC
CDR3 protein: CASSFQGGLSEQYF

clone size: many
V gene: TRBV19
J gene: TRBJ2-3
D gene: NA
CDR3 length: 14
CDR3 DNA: TGTGCCAGTAGTGCCGCGGGAAGCACAGATACGCAGTATTTT
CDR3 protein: CASSAAGSTDTQYF

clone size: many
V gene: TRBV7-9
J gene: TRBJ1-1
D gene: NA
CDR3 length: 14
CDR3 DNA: TGTGCCAGCAGCATAGCGGAGGCGAACACTGAAGCTTTCTTT
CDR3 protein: CASSIAEANTEAFF

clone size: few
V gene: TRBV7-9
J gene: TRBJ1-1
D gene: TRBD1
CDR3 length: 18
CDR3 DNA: TGTGCCAGCAGCTTAGCCCTCGGACAGGGGGACCGGGGCACTGAAGCTTTCTTT
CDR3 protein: CASSLALGQGDRGTEAFF

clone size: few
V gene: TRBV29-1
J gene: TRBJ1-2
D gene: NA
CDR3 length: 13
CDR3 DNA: TGCAGCGCCACGCCGGGAGTCGGCTATGGCTACACCTTC
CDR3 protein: CSATPGVGYGYTF

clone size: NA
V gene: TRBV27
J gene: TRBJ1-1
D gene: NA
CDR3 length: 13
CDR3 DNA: TGTGCCAGCAACTTGGCCGGAGGGAGGAAAGCTTTCTTT
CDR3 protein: CASNLAGGRKAFF

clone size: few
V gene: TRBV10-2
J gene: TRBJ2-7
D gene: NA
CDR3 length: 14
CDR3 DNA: TGCGCCAGCAGTGAGTCTGTAGGGGACTACGAGCAGTACTTC
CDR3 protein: CASSESVGDYEQYF

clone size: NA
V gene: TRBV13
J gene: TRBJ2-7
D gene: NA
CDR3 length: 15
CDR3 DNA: TGTGCCAGCAGCTTATATAGGACTTATATAAGGGAGCAGTACTTC
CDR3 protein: CASSLYRTYIREQYF

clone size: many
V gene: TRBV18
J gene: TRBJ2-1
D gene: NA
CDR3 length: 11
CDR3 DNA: TGTGCCAGCTCACCACTCAATGAGCAGTTCTTC
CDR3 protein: CASSPLNEQFF

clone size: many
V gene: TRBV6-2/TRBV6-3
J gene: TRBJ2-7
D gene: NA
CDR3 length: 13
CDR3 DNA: TGTGCCAGCAGTCCCCAGGGTATCTACGAGCAGTACTTC
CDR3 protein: CASSPQGIYEQYF

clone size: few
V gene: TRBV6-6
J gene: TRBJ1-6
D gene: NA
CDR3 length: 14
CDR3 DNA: TGTGCCAGCAGCCCAGAAATATATAATTCACCCCTCCACTTT
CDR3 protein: CASSPEIYNSPLHF

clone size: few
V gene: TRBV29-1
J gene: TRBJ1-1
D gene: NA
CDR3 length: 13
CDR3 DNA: TGCAGCGTGGAACAGGTAACTGACACTGAAGCTTTCTTT
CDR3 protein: CSVEQVTDTEAFF

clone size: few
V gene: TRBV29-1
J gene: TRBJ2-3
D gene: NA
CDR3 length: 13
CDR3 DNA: TGCAGCGTTGAAAGGGAAAGGGAGGATACGCAGTATTTT
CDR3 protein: CSVEREREDTQYF

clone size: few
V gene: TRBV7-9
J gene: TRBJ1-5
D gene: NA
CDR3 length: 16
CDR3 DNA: TGTGCCAGCAGCTTAGCTCAGGTCTCTAGCAATCAGCCCCAGCATTTT
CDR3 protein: CASSLAQVSSNQPQHF

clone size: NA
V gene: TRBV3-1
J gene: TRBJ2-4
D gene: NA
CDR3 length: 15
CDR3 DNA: TGTGCCAGCAGCCACATACTAATGGCCAAAAACATTCAGTACTTC
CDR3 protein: CASSHILMAKNIQYF

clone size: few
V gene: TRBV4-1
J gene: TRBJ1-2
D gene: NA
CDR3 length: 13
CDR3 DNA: TGCGCCAGCAGCCATACACCTAACTATGGCTACACCTTC
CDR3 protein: CASSHTPNYGYTF

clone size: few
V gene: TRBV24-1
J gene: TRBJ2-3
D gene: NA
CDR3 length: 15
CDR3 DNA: TGTGCCACCTCCTCGGGGCGACCCCTCACAGATACGCAGTATTTT
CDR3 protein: CATSSGRPLTDTQYF

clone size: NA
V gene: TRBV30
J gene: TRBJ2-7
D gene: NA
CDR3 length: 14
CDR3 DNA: TGTGCCTGGAGTGTAAGCGGTCCGTGGGAGGAGCAGTACTTC
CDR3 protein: CAWSVSGPWEEQYF

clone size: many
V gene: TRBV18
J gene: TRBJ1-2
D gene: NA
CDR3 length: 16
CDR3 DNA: TGTGCCAGCTCACCCGCCGTGACAGGCGTCCCGGCTGGCTACACCTTC
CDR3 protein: CASSPAVTGVPAGYTF

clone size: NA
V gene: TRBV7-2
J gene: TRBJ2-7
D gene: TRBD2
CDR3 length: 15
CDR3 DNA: TGTGCCAGCAGCTTACTAGCGGGGGACTCCTACGAGCAGTACTTC
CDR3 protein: CASSLLAGDSYEQYF

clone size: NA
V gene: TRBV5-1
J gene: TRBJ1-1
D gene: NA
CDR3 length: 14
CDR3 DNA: TGCGCCAGCAGGTTCCAAGACAGGAACACTGAAGCTTTCTTT
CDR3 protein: CASRFQDRNTEAFF

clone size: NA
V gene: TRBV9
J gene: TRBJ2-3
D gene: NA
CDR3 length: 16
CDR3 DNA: TGTGCCAGCAGCGTAGGTAACCCGCGGGCCACAGATACGCAGTATTTT
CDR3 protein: CASSVGNPRATDTQYF

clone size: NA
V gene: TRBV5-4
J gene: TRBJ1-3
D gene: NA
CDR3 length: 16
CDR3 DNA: TGTGCCAGCAGCTTGCAGGGGACGAGCTCTGGAAACACCATATATTTT
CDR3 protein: CASSLQGTSSGNTIYF

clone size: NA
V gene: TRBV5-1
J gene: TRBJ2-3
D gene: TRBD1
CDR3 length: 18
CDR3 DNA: TGCGCCAGCAGCTGGGACAGCATCACCTTTTCTAGCACAGATACGCAGTATTTT
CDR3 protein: CASSWDSITFSSTDTQYF

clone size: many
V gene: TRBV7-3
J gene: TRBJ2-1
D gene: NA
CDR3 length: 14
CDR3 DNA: TGTGCCAGCAAGGCGGGGGCCATGTACAATGAGCAGTTCTTC
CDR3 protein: CASKAGAMYNEQFF

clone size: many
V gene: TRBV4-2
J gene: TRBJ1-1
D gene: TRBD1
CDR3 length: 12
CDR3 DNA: TGTGCCAGCAGCCACCCAGGGGGTGAAGCTTTCTTT
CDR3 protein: CASSHPGGEAFF

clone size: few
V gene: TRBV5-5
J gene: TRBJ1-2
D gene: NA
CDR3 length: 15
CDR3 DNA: TGTGCCAGCAGCTTGGGGCCAGGAGACAACTATGGCTACACCTTC
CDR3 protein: CASSLGPGDNYGYTF

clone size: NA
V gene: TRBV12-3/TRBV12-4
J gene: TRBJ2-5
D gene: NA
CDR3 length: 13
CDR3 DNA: TGTGCCAGCAGTTTCAGGCCCCAAGAGACCCAGTACTTC
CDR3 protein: CASSFRPQETQYF

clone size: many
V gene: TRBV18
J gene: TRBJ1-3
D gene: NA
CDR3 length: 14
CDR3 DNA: TGTGCCAGCTCACCACCGACATATGGAAACACCATATATTTT
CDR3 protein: CASSPPTYGNTIYF

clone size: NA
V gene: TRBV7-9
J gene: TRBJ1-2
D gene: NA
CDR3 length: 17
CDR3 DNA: TGTGCCAGCAGCCTCCGAAAGCGGGGGGCTAGTCACTATGGCTACACCTTC
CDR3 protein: CASSLRKRGASHYGYTF

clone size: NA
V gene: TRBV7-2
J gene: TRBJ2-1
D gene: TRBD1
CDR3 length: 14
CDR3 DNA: TGTGCCAGCAGCGAGGACAGGGTTCGGAATGAGCAGTTCTTC
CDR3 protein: CASSEDRVRNEQFF

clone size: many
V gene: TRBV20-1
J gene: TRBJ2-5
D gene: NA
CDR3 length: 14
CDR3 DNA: TGCAGTGCTAGAGAAGCCTTCCTAGCGGAGACCCAGTACTTC
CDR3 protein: CSAREAFLAETQYF

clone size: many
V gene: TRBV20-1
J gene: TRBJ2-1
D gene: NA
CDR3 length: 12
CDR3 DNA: TGCAGTGTATTAGCGGACTACAATGAGCAGTTCTTC
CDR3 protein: CSVLADYNEQFF

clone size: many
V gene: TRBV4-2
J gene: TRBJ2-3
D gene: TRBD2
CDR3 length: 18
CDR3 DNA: TGTGCCAGCAGCCTGGGACTAGCGGGGGGGCCCAGCACAGATACGCAGTATTTT
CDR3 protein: CASSLGLAGGPSTDTQYF

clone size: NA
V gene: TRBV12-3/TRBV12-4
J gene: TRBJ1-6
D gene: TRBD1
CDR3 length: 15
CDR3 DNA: TGTGCCAGCAGTCCCAGGGACAGGAATAATTCACCCCTCCACTTT
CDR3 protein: CASSPRDRNNSPLHF

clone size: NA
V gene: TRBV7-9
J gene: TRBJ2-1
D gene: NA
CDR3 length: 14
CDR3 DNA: TGTGCCAGCAGCTTAGCCGGCGGCTACAATGAGCAGTTCTTC
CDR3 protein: CASSLAGGYNEQFF

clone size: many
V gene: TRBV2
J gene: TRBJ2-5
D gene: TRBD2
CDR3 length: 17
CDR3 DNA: TGTGCCAGCAGTTCCCGGACTAGCGGGGGGGGACAAGAGACCCAGTACTTC
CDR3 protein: CASSSRTSGGGQETQYF

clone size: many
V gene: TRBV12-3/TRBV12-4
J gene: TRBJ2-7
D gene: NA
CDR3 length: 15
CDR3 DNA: TGTGCCAGCAGCTCGGGGGGGACAGGCCCCTACGAGCAGTACTTC
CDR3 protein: CASSSGGTGPYEQYF

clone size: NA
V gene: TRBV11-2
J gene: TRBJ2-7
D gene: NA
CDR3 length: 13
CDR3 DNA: TGTGCCAGCAGCTTAGGACAGCCCTACGAGCAGTACTTC
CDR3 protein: CASSLGQPYEQYF

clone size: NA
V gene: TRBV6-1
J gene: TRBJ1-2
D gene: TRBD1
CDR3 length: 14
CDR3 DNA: TGTGCCAGCAGGCGGGACAGGGACACCTATGGCTACACCTTC
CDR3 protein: CASRRDRDTYGYTF

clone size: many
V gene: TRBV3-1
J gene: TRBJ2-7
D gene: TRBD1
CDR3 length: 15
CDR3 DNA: TGTGCCAGCAGCCAAGAGAGACAGGGGGCCTACGAGCAGTACTTC
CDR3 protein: CASSQERQGAYEQYF

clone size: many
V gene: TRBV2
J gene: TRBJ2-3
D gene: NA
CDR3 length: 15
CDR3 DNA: TGTGCCAGCAACCGCCAGGGACCGGGCACAGATACGCAGTATTTT
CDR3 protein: CASNRQGPGTDTQYF

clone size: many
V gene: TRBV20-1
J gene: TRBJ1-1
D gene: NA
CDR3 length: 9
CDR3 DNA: TGCAGTGCCGACTCTGAAGCTTTCTTT
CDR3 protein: CSADSEAFF

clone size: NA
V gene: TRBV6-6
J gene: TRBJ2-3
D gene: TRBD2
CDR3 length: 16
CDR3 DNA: TGTGCCAGCAGTTATACGGTAGCGGGGGGCGCAGATACGCAGTATTTT
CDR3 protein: CASSYTVAGGADTQYF

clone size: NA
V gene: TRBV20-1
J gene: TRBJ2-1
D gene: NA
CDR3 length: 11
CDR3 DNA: TGCAGTGTTTCCGGGACCAATGAGCAGTTCTTC
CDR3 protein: CSVSGTNEQFF

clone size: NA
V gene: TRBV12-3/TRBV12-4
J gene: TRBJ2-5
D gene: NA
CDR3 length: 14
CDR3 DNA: TGTGCCAGCAGTTTAACGATCAAGCAAGAGACCCAGTACTTC
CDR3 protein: CASSLTIKQETQYF

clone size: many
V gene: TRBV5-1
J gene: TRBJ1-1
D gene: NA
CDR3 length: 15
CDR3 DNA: TGCGCCAGCAGCTTGAGCCCGAACAGGAACACTGAAGCTTTCTTT
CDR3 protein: CASSLSPNRNTEAFF

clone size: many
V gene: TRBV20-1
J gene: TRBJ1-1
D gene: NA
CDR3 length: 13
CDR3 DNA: TGCAGTGCCAATGCGGGGCAGGGTGTAAAAGCTTTCTTT
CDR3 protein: CSANAGQGVKAFF

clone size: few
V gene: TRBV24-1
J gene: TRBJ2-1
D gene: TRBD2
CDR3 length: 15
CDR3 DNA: TGTGCCACCAGTGATTTGAAACTAGCGGGCGATGAGCAGTTCTTC
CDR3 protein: CATSDLKLAGDEQFF

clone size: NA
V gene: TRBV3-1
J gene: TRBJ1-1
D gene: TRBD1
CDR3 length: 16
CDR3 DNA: TGTGCCAGCAGCCCTCGGACAGGGGGCGCGGTTACTGAAGCTTTCTTT
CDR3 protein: CASSPRTGGAVTEAFF

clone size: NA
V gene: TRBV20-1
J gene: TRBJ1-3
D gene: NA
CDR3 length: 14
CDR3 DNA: TGCAGTGCTAGAGTCCCGGGGTCTGGAAACACCATATATTTT
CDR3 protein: CSARVPGSGNTIYF

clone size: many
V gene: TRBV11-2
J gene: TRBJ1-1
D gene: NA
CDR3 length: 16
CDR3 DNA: TGTGCCAGCAGAACGAGTCGTGGGGCGAGGAACACTGAAGCTTTCTTT
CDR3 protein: CASRTSRGARNTEAFF

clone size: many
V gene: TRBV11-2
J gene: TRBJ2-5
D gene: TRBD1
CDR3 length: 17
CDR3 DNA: TGTGCCAGCAGCTTAACCGGGACAGGTTCTCGAGGGGAGACCCAGTACTTC
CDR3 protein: CASSLTGTGSRGETQYF